The 25 T cell receptor beta chains below come from one sample, sequenced in a study of T-cell memory formation after mild COVID-19. One entry per CDR3 protein, called by TCRdb with MiXCR from the 5' RACE reads. Of 7,000 or so distinct CDR3 sequences detected, around 32% appear once; the ten largest clones hold around three fifths. Sequencing was performed on PBMCs or a T cell subset sorted from them (not recorded which). These receptors came from an adult woman who had mild COVID-19 (a few samples of this study predate the infection). Cell type and time point are not known.

This clonotype showed up many times. V is TRBV20-1 and J is TRBJ2-2, with 10 positions matching TRBD2. There are 17 residues in the CDR3. Trimming cost V 1 base and J 1 base; bases outside gene matches: 6. CDR1 and CDR2 from the germline V gene are DFQATT and SNEGSKA (reference sequence). The DNA of the CDR3 is TGCAGTGCTAGAGGTCTACTAGCGGGGCAGAACACCGGGGAGCTGTTTTTT. It codes for CSARGLLAGQNTGELFF.

This rearrangement joins TRBV10-3 to TRBJ2-5, with 10 nucleotides matching TRBD1. Per germline, CDR1 ENHRY and CDR2 SYGVKD. V shed 6 bases and J 3 bases; nucleotides not matched to a gene: 4. The CDR3 is made up of 14 amino acids. The CDR3 DNA follows: TGTGCCATCAGACCCGGGACAGGGGAAGAGACCCAGTACTTC. Residues: CAIRPGTGEETQYF.

This clonotype was counted at least ten times. This chain joins TRBV9 and TRBJ2-1, with 10 bases lining up with TRBD2. The ends lost 0 bases at V and 8 bases at J; junction bases unmatched: 8. The CDR3 extends over 16 amino acids. Germline CDR1 is SGDLS and CDR2 is YYNGEE. The CDR3 DNA reads TGTGCCAGCAGCGTAGAACTTAGTCTAGCGGGAGATGAGCAGTTCTTC. It encodes CASSVELSLAGDEQFF. Full variable domain (outside the CDR3, taken from reference TRBV9 and TRBJ2-1): DSGVTQTPKHLITATGQRVTLRCSPRSGDLSVYWYQQSLDQGLQFLIQYYNGEERAKGNILERFSAQQFPDLHSELNLSSLELGDSALYFCASSVELSLAGDEQFFGPGTRLTVL.

By sample fraction, this clonotype is medium-sized. The chain employs TRBV27 and TRBJ2-7; D remains unclear. V lost 1 base to trimming and J lost 2 bases, with 9 bases between them. CDR3 length equals 14 residues. Germline assignment: CDR1 MNHEY and CDR2 SMNVEV (reference sequence). Written as DNA, the CDR3 is TGTGCCAGCAGTTTATTCGGACCAGCCTACGAGCAGTACTTC. Protein: CASSLFGPAYEQYF.

This clonotype is deemed medium-sized. The chain carries TRBV7-2 and TRBJ2-7; TRBD2 is a possible D gene (7 bases). Per the germline V gene, CDR1 is SGHTA and CDR2 is FQGNSA. Trimming pared 3 bases from V and 0 bases from J, leaving 12 bases between. The CDR3 sequence is 15 residues long. The CDR3 DNA reads TGTGCCAGCAGCTTCTCGAGGGGGGGCTCCTACGAGCAGTACTTC. As protein: CASSFSRGGSYEQYF.

This clonotype was seen at least ten times. The rearrangement links TRBV30 to TRBJ1-2; no reliable D call. CDR3 length equals 12 residues. Germline lookup yields CDR1 GTSNPN and CDR2 SVGIG (reference sequence). The V end was cut by 4 bases, the J end by 1 base, with 7 bases between. The CDR3 loop is CAWIPDNYGYTF. CDR3 DNA sequence: TGTGCCTGGATCCCCGATAACTATGGCTACACCTTC. Supplemented by reference TRBV30 and TRBJ1-2, the full variable domain reads SQTIHQWPATLVQPVGSPLSLECTVEGTSNPNLYWYRQAAGRGLQLLFYSVGIGQISSEVPQNLSASRPQDRQFILSSKKLLLSDSGFYLCAWIPDNYGYTFGSGTRLTVV.

This clonotype was found many times. The rearrangement joins TRBV5-6 to TRBJ1-1; 8 bases align to TRBD1. With V trimmed by 5 bases and J by 1 base, 4 bases remained unmatched. This CDR3 is built from 14 residues. Germline V gene sequence: CDR1 SGHDT, CDR2 YYEEEE. The CDR3, as DNA: TGTGCCAGCAGACCCGGACAGGGGAACACTGAAGCTTTCTTT. Its translation: CASRPGQGNTEAFF.

This clonotype was recorded many times. The CDR3 is CASSRGLLNTEAFF. The CDR3 coding sequence is TGTGCCAGTAGTAGGGGACTTTTGAACACTGAAGCTTTCTTT. The chain employs TRBV19 and TRBJ1-1, with a weak D call TRBD1 (5 bases). This CDR3 is built from 14 residues. Germline V gene sequence: CDR1 LNHDA, CDR2 SQIVND (reference sequence). V lost 4 bases and J lost 0, with 9 bases in between.

This chain connects TRBV18 to TRBJ2-7; 11 bases fit TRBD2. This CDR3 spans 16 amino acids. Germline-derived CDR1 and CDR2 are KGHSH and LQKENI. J was trimmed by 4 bases and V by 2 bases; bases with no gene match: 7. The CDR3 DNA follows: TGTGCCAGCTCACCAAGGATTAGCGGGAGGGTATACGAGCAGTACTTC. Its translation is CASSPRISGRVYEQYF.

The table lists this clonotype with many counts. This chain joins TRBV9 and TRBJ2-2; D remains unclear. V shed 1 base and J shed 7 bases, with 5 bases lying between them. The CDR3 covers 12 residues. From germline, CDR1 is SGDLS and CDR2 YYNGEE. CDR3 in amino acids: CASSVFIGELFF. The CDR3 coding sequence is TGTGCCAGCAGCGTATTTATCGGGGAGCTGTTTTTT. The entire variable domain, with the rest obtained from reference TRBV9 and TRBJ2-2, is as follows: DSGVTQTPKHLITATGQRVTLRCSPRSGDLSVYWYQQSLDQGLQFLIQYYNGEERAKGNILERFSAQQFPDLHSELNLSSLELGDSALYFCASSVFIGELFFGEGSRLTVL.

The sample holds many counts of this clonotype. V is TRBV5-4 and J is TRBJ2-1, with D hard to call. The V gene lost 3 bases and the J gene lost 2 bases, with 3 bases spanning the gap. Germline assignment: CDR1 SGHNT and CDR2 YYREEE (reference sequence). The length of the CDR3 is 12 residues. The CDR3 protein is CASSSPYNEQFF. CDR3 DNA sequence: TGTGCCAGCAGCTCACCCTACAATGAGCAGTTCTTC.

This clonotype was seen ten or more times. The chain uses TRBV20-1 and TRBJ2-4; possibly TRBD2 for D (7 bases). V was cut by 1 base and J by 0 bases, with 28 bases left in between. The length of the CDR3 is 21 residues. CDR1 DFQATT and CDR2 SNEGSKA come from the germline V gene (reference sequence). CDR3 bases: TGCAGTGCTAGAGCCCGACGGGGGGCAGGGATCCACCCGTTAGCCAAAAACATTCAGTACTTC. Translation: CSARARRGAGIHPLAKNIQYF.

A single count supports this clonotype. V is TRBV25-1 and J is TRBJ2-5; D remains unclear. Germline V lookup: CDR1 MGHDK, CDR2 SYGVNS. The CDR3 totals 12 residues. V gave up 0 bases and J gave up 5 bases, with 4 bases separating them. Here the CDR3 reads CASSEYSETQYF. Here the CDR3 DNA reads TGTGCCAGCAGTGAATATTCGGAGACCCAGTACTTC.

This clonotype was counted ten times or more. The V gene is TRBV5-1, the J gene TRBJ2-2, with unresolved D. Germline V lookup: CDR1 SGHRS, CDR2 YFSETQ. V dropped 4 bases and J dropped 1 base, with 8 bases sitting between them. The CDR3 extends over 14 amino acids. CDR3 DNA sequence: TGCGCCAGCAGCCGTCGGTGGAACACCGGGGAGCTGTTTTTT. Its protein is CASSRRWNTGELFF.

This chain connects TRBV30 to TRBJ1-1; 10 nucleotides match TRBD1. CDR3 length: 16 residues. Trimming took 8 bases from V and 7 from J; bases not matched to a gene: 19. The germline CDR1 and CDR2 sequences are GTSNPN and SVGIG (reference sequence). CDR3 coding DNA: TGTGCCCGGCGTGACCGGGACAGGGGCGCGAGCATTGAAGCTTTCTTT. This sequence encodes CARRDRDRGASIEAFF. The full variable domain, in which reference TRBV30 and TRBJ1-1 provide the parts outside the CDR3, is SQTIHQWPATLVQPVGSPLSLECTVEGTSNPNLYWYRQAAGRGLQLLFYSVGIGQISSEVPQNLSASRPQDRQFILSSKKLLLSDSGFYLCARRDRDRGASIEAFFGQGTRLTVV.

In this sample, this clonotype is medium-sized. The chain links TRBV12-3 or TRBV12-4 to TRBJ2-6; D is possibly TRBD2 (5 bases). This CDR3 comprises 13 residues. V lost 5 bases and J 4 bases, leaving 6 bases between the germline ends. The CDR3: CASSPGGANVLTF. CDR3 DNA sequence: TGTGCCAGCAGTCCGGGGGGGGCCAACGTCCTGACTTTC.

The V call is TRBV10-3, the J call TRBJ2-3, with 9 nucleotides matching TRBD2. From germline, CDR1 is ENHRY and CDR2 SYGVKD. The CDR3 has 17 amino acids. J was trimmed by 6 bases and V by 0 bases; bases with no gene match: 10. The CDR3 is CAISESALAGWPDTQYF. In DNA form, the CDR3 reads TGTGCCATCAGTGAGTCTGCACTAGCGGGTTGGCCTGATACGCAGTATTTT.

The chain carries TRBV20-1 and TRBJ1-2; D unresolved. From germline, CDR1 is DFQATT and CDR2 SNEGSKA (reference sequence). The CDR3 is 12 residues long. V lost 5 bases and J 5 bases, leaving 12 bases between the germline ends. CDR3 in amino acids: CSAHDTPYGYTF. DNA of the CDR3: TGCAGTGCTCACGACACTCCGTATGGCTACACCTTC.

This chain connects TRBV27 to TRBJ1-1, with D possibly being TRBD1 (5 bases). The CDR3 runs 14 residues. The germline CDR1 and CDR2 sequences are MNHEY and SMNVEV (reference sequence). V was shortened by 8 bases and J by 1 base, with 14 bases between the two germline ends. The CDR3 DNA sequence: TGTGCCAGCTCCTGGGGGGACCAGAACACTGAAGCTTTCTTT. This codes for CASSWGDQNTEAFF.

By frequency in the sample, this clonotype is medium-sized (0.01 to 0.1%). The chain combines TRBV19 with TRBJ2-1; 10 nucleotides line up with TRBD2. The germline V gene encodes CDR1 LNHDA and CDR2 SQIVND (reference sequence). CDR3 size: 16 residues. V shed 5 bases and J 2 bases; nucleotides not matched to a gene: 6. This CDR3 is CASSPLAGAAYNEQFF. In DNA, the CDR3 is TGTGCCAGTAGTCCCCTAGCGGGAGCGGCCTACAATGAGCAGTTCTTC.

The chain combines TRBV4-2 with TRBJ2-1; 9 nucleotides agree with TRBD2. Germline values: CDR1 LGHNA, CDR2 YNFKEQ. CDR3 length equals 16 residues. The V segment lost 0 bases and the J segment 4 bases; nucleotides outside the gene matches: 4. CDR3 nucleotides: TGTGCCAGCAGCCAAGATGTAAGCGGGGGGTACAATGAGCAGTTCTTC. Its translation: CASSQDVSGGYNEQFF.

This clonotype is medium-sized in the sample. The DNA for the CDR3 is TGTGCCAGTAGTATAGATCTGGAGCGGGGGAGTCACTACAATGAGCAGTTCTTC. Translating gives CASSIDLERGSHYNEQFF. V and J are TRBV19 and TRBJ2-1, with 8 bases identical to TRBD2. Germline-derived CDR1 and CDR2 are LNHDA and SQIVND (reference sequence). Trimming cost V 0 bases and J 3 bases; bases outside gene matches: 10. The CDR3 has 18 residues.

This clonotype was observed many times. The CDR3 DNA sequence: TGTGCCAGCAGCTTCACCGGGACAGGGTCCTACGAGCAGTACTTC. Protein product: CASSFTGTGSYEQYF. J is TRBJ2-7 and V is TRBV5-4; 9 bases are shared with TRBD1. The CDR3 sequence is 15 residues long. V lost 2 bases, J lost 1 base, and 4 bases stayed unmatched. CDR1 is SGHNT, CDR2 YYREEE, per germline (reference sequence).

This clonotype was observed at least ten times. The genes are TRBV24-1 and TRBJ2-7; perhaps TRBD2 as D (6 bases). The germline gives CDR1 KGHDR, CDR2 SFDVKD. This CDR3 is 13 amino acids long. With 4 bases removed from V and 7 bases from J, the gap between germline ends came to 13 bases. DNA for the CDR3: TGTGCCACCAGTGAGCGGGACCTGAGGGAGCAGTACTTC. Residues: CATSERDLREQYF.

This clonotype was seen repeatedly, ten times or more. The chain recombines TRBV30 with TRBJ2-7; tentative D call: TRBD1 (6 bases). Germline assignment: CDR1 GTSNPN and CDR2 SVGIG (reference sequence). CDR3 length equals 13 residues. V was clipped by 2 bases and J by 2 bases, with 10 bases between them. The CDR3 loop reads CAWSRGTPYEQYF. In nucleotides, the CDR3 is TGTGCCTGGAGTCGAGGGACACCCTACGAGCAGTACTTC.